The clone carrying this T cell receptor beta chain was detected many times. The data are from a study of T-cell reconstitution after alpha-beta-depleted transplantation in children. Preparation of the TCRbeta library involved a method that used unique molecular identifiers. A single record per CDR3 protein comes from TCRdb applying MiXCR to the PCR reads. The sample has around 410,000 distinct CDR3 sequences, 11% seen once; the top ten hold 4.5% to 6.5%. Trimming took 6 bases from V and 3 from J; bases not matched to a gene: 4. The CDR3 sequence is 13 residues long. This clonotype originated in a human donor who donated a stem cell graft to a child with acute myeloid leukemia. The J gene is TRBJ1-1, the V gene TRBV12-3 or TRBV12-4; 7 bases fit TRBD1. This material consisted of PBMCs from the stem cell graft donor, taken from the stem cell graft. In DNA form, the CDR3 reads TGTGCCAGCAGCGCGACAGGGTACACTGAAGCTTTCTTT. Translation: CASSATGYTEAFF.